The rows below give T cell receptor beta chains drawn from one sample of a study of blood T cells in healthy people across ages. One entry per CDR3 protein, called by TCRdb with MiXCR from the 5' RACE reads. The data contain some 1.8 million distinct CDR3 sequences, 30% to 40% of them seen just once; the ten biggest clones take up about 23%. The sequenced material came from blood. Receptors were obtained from a human donor in good health. Each CDR3 is given with its conserved first and last residue. A D gene is named only where the DNA matches it firmly. Clone size, where shown, is once, few, many, or a class for clones that have expanded.

v_gene,abundance,d_gene,j_gene,CDR3aa,CDR3nt
TRBV12-3/TRBV12-4,NA,TRBD1,TRBJ2-7,CASSRTGDGAYEQYF,TGTGCCAGCAGTCGTACAGGGGATGGAGCCTACGAGCAGTACTTC
TRBV10-3,few,TRBD1,TRBJ2-3,CAISEPGTASTDTQYF,TGTGCCATCAGTGAGCCTGGGACAGCCAGCACAGATACGCAGTATTTT
TRBV29-1,many,NA,TRBJ2-1,CSLLFAGLEQFF,TGCAGCCTCCTCTTCGCTGGGCTGGAGCAGTTCTTC
TRBV6-2/TRBV6-3,NA,TRBD2,TRBJ2-7,CASSPREGGSNYEQYF,TGTGCCAGCAGTCCCCGGGAGGGGGGAAGTAACTACGAGCAGTACTTC
TRBV2,few,NA,TRBJ1-2,CASSDSHYGYTF,TGTGCCAGCAGTGATAGTCACTATGGCTACACCTTC
TRBV28,NA,TRBD1,TRBJ2-7,CASGTGNCYEQYF,TGTGCCAGCGGGACAGGGAATTGTTACGAGCAGTACTTC
TRBV29-1,few,NA,TRBJ2-4,CSVEAIAKNIQYF,TGCAGCGTTGAAGCGATAGCCAAAAACATTCAGTACTTC
TRBV12-5,NA,NA,TRBJ2-3,CASGSRDTQYF,TGTGCTAGTGGTAGCAGGGATACGCAGTATTTT
TRBV20-1,NA,TRBD1,TRBJ1-2,CSARVSDTGVGYTF,TGCAGTGCTAGAGTCAGTGATACAGGGGTCGGCTACACCTTC
TRBV20-1,NA,NA,TRBJ1-2,CSAQRDTGYTF,TGCAGTGCGCAGAGGGACACCGGCTACACCTTC
TRBV27,once,NA,TRBJ1-2,CASSSLAGLNYGYTF,TGTGCCAGCAGTTCGTTGGCAGGGCTAAACTATGGCTACACCTTC
TRBV11-2,few,NA,TRBJ2-5,CASSPMLTQETQYF,TGTGCCAGCAGCCCCATGTTGACACAAGAGACCCAGTACTTC
TRBV28,NA,NA,TRBJ2-7,CASSLNLVGVLSYEQYF,TGTGCCAGCAGTTTAAATTTAGTCGGGGTTCTCTCCTACGAGCAGTACTTC
TRBV5-1,few,NA,TRBJ2-3,CASSLLPDTQYF,TGTGCCAGCAGTTTACTCCCAGATACGCAGTATTTT
TRBV7-3,NA,NA,TRBJ1-1,CASSLIPLDGRGTEAFF,TGTGCCAGCAGCTTAATCCCCCTGGATGGACGGGGCACTGAAGCTTTCTTT
TRBV5-1,few,TRBD1,TRBJ2-3,CASSVDRGRGDTQYF,TGCGCCAGCAGCGTCGACAGGGGACGAGGAGATACGCAGTATTTT
TRBV18,NA,NA,TRBJ2-5,CASSPPSYQETQYF,TGTGCCAGCTCACCCCCTTCGTACCAAGAGACCCAGTACTTC
TRBV7-2,few,TRBD1,TRBJ2-7,CASRGSGTGGYEQYF,TGTGCCAGCAGAGGGTCTGGGACAGGGGGATACGAGCAGTACTTC
TRBV7-2,NA,NA,TRBJ1-3,CASSTGDSWTGNTIYF,TGTGCCAGCAGCACTGGTGACAGTTGGACTGGAAACACCATATATTTT
TRBV25-1,NA,NA,TRBJ2-1,CASSEFNYSEQFF,TGTGCCAGCAGTGAATTTAACTACTCGGAGCAGTTCTTC
TRBV29-1,few,NA,TRBJ2-7,CSAQRGSGAYEQYF,TGCAGCGCCCAAAGGGGGAGTGGGGCCTACGAGCAGTACTTC
TRBV28,once,NA,TRBJ2-5,CASSIHAGIQETQYF,TGTGCCAGCAGTATTCATGCAGGGATCCAAGAGACCCAGTACTTC
TRBV20-1,NA,NA,TRBJ1-1,CSARGSLGAFF,TGCAGTGCTAGGGGGTCACTGGGAGCTTTCTTT